Sequencing of this T cell receptor (beta chain) was carried out in a study of T cell changes during pregnancy in multiple sclerosis (dated by TCRdb to between 2019 and 2020). Regarding the research as a whole: The study looked at changes in the T cell repertoire across pregnancy in women with multiple sclerosis.

The library was generated by the immunoSEQ multiplex PCR assay. The table was pulled from immuneACCESS by TCRdb, which kept in-frame rearrangements only. Such tables lose some clones; where checked, under half of the loss comes from unresolved V genes, and the rest has no known cause. This sample gives approximately 41,000 clones in total; 89% of them show up just once. The leading ten clones occupy roughly 1.1% of the sample. To note about this clone: Its antigen remains unidentified. No much larger clonotype is one base removed from it; base qualities were not supplied.

The CDR3, cysteine through phenylalanine, is 15 amino acids long. CDR3 DNA is the only sequence kept; it has 45 bases, read in frame from the first base. V is clipped by 5 bases and J by 4 bases, and the sequence between their germline boundaries is 18 bases long. Sequences SNHLY (CDR1) and FYNNEI (CDR2) are obtained from the germline V gene. The chain is made from TRBV2 and TRBJ2-7; TRBD1 might be the D gene, on 5 matching bases. This TCR was recovered from a female donor with multiple sclerosis, enrolled in a pregnancy study. The sample was CD4+ T cells from peripheral blood mononuclear cells, taken in the first trimester of pregnancy. The CDR3 corresponds to CASSPTGEPRYEQYF. DNA sequence: TGTGCCAGCAGTCCTACAGGTGAGCCAAGATACGAGCAGTACTTC. The full variable domain, completed from the reference TRBV2 and TRBJ2-7 proteins outside the CDR3, reads EPEVTQTPSHQVTQMGQEVILRCVPISNHLYFYWYRQILGQKVEFLVSFYNNEISEKSEIFDDQFSVERPDGSNFTLKIRSTKLEDSAMYFCASSPTGEPRYEQYFGPGTRLTVT.